In this sample, the clone carrying this TCR beta chain turned up a few times. The CDR3 spans 17 residues. The V segment lost 6 bases and the J segment 4 bases; nucleotides outside the gene matches: 16. Looked up from germline, CDR1 is MDHEN and CDR2 is SYDVKM. This sample was included in a study of cytomegalovirus exposure and HLA in healthy donors. The PCR used 60 Vbeta and 13 Jbeta primers. Profiled with immunoSEQ multiplex PCR; TCRdb holds only in-frame clones, not every one. The profile shows roughly 200,000 clones, roughly 12% of them singletons. V gene TRBV28 combines with J gene TRBJ1-1, with 8 bases that match TRBD1. The specimen sequenced was PBMCs. The source of this sequence is a man between 50 and 59 years old in good health and CMV-seropositive. The CDR3 here is CASSSDPRTGRVTEAFF. CDR3 in DNA: TGTGCCAGCAGCTCTGACCCTCGGACAGGGAGGGTCACTGAAGCTTTCTTT.